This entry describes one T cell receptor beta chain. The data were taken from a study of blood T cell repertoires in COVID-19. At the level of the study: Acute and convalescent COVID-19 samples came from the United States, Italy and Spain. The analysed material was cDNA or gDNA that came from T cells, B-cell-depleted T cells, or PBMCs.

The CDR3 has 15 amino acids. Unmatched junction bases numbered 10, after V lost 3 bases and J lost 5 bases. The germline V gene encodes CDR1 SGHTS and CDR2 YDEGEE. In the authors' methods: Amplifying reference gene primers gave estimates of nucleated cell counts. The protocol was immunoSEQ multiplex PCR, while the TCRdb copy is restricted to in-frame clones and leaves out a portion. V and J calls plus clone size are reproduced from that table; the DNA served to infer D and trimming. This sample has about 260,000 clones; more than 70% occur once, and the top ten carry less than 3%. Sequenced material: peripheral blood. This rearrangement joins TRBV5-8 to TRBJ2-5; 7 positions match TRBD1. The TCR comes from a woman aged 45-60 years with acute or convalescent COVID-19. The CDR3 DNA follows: TGTGCCAGCAGCTCCCGACAGGGAAGAGGGGAGACCCAGTACTTC. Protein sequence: CASSSRQGRGETQYF.